This paragraph reports one T cell receptor (beta chain). Its antigen is not identified. This sample stems from a study of T cell responses to AZD1222 COVID-19 vaccine. Study-wide points: Spike was spanned by vaccine-associated CD4 TCRs, with dominance at 160-218 and 743-854. Per reports, nearly half of all spike-specific TCRs target regions that are unmutated in variants. Clonal diversity was possibly underestimated, and the donors were mostly white British, with more females.

After removal of 4 bases from V and 7 bases from J, the junction contained 4 bases not matched to a gene. CDR1 and CDR2 from the germline V gene are MGHRA and YSYEKL. The CDR3 has 15 amino acids. The assay was immunoSEQ multiplex PCR, and TCRdb's table has in-frame clones only and misses some. The sample shows approximately 120,000 clones, about 87% of them seen only once. The genes are TRBV4-1 and TRBJ2-2; the match to TRBD2 covers 12 bases. This clonotype was obtained from an adult in good health. This material consisted of peripheral blood, taken on day 0 of AZD1222 vaccination. The CDR3 DNA is TGCGCCAGCAGCCGTGGACTAGCGGGGATCGGGGAGCTGTTTTTT. Translation gives CASSRGLAGIGELFF.